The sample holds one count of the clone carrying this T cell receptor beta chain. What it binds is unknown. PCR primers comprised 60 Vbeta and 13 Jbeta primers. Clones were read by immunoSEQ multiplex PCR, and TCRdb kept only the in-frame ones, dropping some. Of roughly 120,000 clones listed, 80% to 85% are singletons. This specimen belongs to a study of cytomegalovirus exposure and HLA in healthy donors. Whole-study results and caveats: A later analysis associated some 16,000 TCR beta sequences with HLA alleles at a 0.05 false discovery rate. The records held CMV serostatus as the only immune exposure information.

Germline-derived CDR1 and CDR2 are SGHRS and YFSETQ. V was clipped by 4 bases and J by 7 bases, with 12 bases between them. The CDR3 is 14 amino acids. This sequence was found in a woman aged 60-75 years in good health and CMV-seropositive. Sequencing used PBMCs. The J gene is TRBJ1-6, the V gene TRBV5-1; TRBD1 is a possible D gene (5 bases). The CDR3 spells CASSHDSRNSPLHF. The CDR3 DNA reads TGCGCCAGCAGCCACGACAGTAGGAATTCACCCCTCCACTTT.